The present TCR beta chain was sequenced within a study of blood T cell repertoires in COVID-19. About the research overall: The analysed material was cDNA or gDNA that came from T cells, B-cell-depleted T cells, or PBMCs.

In the original processing: By means of reference gene primer amplification, nucleated cell counts were estimated. Sequencing used immunoSEQ multiplex PCR; TCRdb keeps in-frame clones, though not all of them. V and J calls and clone size are copied from that table; D and trimming were computed from the DNA. The sample records 120,000 to 150,000 clones, around 82% being singletons. The sample comprised peripheral blood. The sequence came from a human donor in a cohort sampled during active COVID-19.

The CDR3: CASSLGGERGYTF. The CDR3 bases are TGTGCCAGCAGCTTGGGCGGGGAGAGAGGCTACACCTTC. The V call is TRBV5-6, the J call TRBJ1-2; D remains ambiguous. The CDR3 contains 13 residues. V gave up 0 bases and J gave up 8 bases, with 11 bases separating them. The germline gives CDR1 SGHDT, CDR2 YYEEEE.